The TCR beta chain described here comes from a study of T cells in Graves' hyperthyroidism and ophthalmopathy. Whole-study context: Specimen type is peripheral blood, collected at initial diagnosis prior to any treatment.

Trimming took off 4 bases at V and 7 bases at J, with 21 bases between the two ends. CDR1 and CDR2 from the germline V gene are SGDLS and YYNGEE. The CDR3 covers 16 residues. Amplification targeted TCR beta CDR3 regions from RNA transcripts. HTBI primers were the set used in a first-round RT-PCR of the TCR CDR3. TCRdb called the multiplex PCR reads again in MiXCR, with one record for every CDR3 protein. Here the sample spans 700,000 or so distinct CDR3 sequences, about 17% being singletons. This clonotype was seen repeatedly, ten times or more. What it binds is unknown. Study observations and caveats: The model predicted ophthalmopathy a median around seven months before onset. A model of 13 V-J pairs discriminated ophthalmopathy from stable hyperthyroidism.

What was sequenced was blood. This TCR derives from a man aged 18 to 30 with Graves' hyperthyroidism. The gene calls are TRBV9 and TRBJ2-1; D is possibly TRBD1 or TRBD2 (5 bases each). The CDR3 nucleotides are TGTGCCAGCAGCCGGGGCCCGACGGAAGGTCCTAATGAGCAGTTCTTC. The encoded protein is CASSRGPTEGPNEQFF.